The T cell receptor beta chain described here comes from a study of T cell changes during pregnancy in multiple sclerosis. Germline loops: CDR1 LNHDA, CDR2 SQIVND (reference sequence). The CDR3 loop spans 16 amino acids. The V gene lost 4 bases and the J gene lost 7 bases, with 20 bases spanning the gap. Assay used: immunoSEQ multiplex PCR; TCRdb lists only in-frame clones, some missing. This table has tens of thousands of clones, roughly 92% appearing once. The TCR sequence derives from a female donor in good health, enrolled as a control in a pregnancy study. The material was peripheral blood, obtained in the third trimester of pregnancy. J is TRBJ2-1 and V is TRBV19; perhaps TRBD1 as D (7 bases). The CDR3 is CASSRGGGVGINEQFF. CDR3 nucleotide sequence: TGTGCCAGTAGTAGAGGGGGCGGGGTAGGGATAAATGAGCAGTTCTTC.